Listed here are 27 T cell receptor beta chains from one sample, sequenced in a study of T cell repertoires in cytomegalovirus infection. TCRdb redid the calling of the reads with MiXCR, one entry per CDR3 protein. The sample records around 280,000 distinct CDR3 sequences, approximately 13% being singletons. The sample comprised PBMCs. The receptor set was obtained from a human donor in good health (CMV status not recorded). Some clones in this sample may be carry-over from other donors' samples.

Comments on this clonotype: The missing conserved phenylalanine or tryptophan at the end of this CDR3 makes a read error likely. The limits of the CDR3 on the DNA are not certain, so only TCRdb's listed CDR3 is given. The chain combines TRBV7-9 with TRBJ1-5. From germline, CDR1 is SEHNR and CDR2 FQNEAQ (reference sequence). The CDR3 is 14 amino acids long, termini counted. The CDR3 reads CASSLGPGLWPHHV.

This clonotype was counted at least ten times. The V gene is TRBV6-1, the J gene TRBJ2-5; 11 bases agree with TRBD2. The ends lost 2 bases at V and 1 base at J; junction bases unmatched: 3. The CDR3 has 16 residues. Per germline, CDR1 MNHNS and CDR2 SASEGT. The CDR3 spells CASSELAGGPQETQYF. The CDR3 coding sequence is TGTGCCAGCAGTGAATTAGCGGGAGGGCCCCAAGAGACCCAGTACTTC.

The gene calls are TRBV20-1 and TRBJ2-5; 7 bases fit TRBD1. J gave up 5 bases and V 5 bases, and 11 bases lay outside the gene matches. The CDR3 totals 14 residues. Germline CDR1 and CDR2: DFQATT and SNEGSKA (reference sequence). The CDR3 DNA sequence: TGCAGTGCTCCACCGGGACAGCGCCCGGAGACCCAGTACTTC. Its protein product is CSAPPGQRPETQYF.

This clonotype has just one count. V gene TRBV29-1 combines with J gene TRBJ2-3; a possible D gene is TRBD2 (6 bases). This CDR3 spans 16 amino acids. Trimming removed 5 bases from V and 1 base from J, with 19 bases in between. Germline CDR1 and CDR2: SQVTM and ANQGSEA. The DNA of the CDR3 is TGCAGCGTTTACTCTTCCGGGGCTAGCGGCACAGATACGCAGTATTTT. This translates into CSVYSSGASGTDTQYF.

This clonotype was detected a few times. The chain links TRBV28 to TRBJ2-1; 7 bases fit TRBD1. Germline V gene lookup returns CDR1 MDHEN and CDR2 SYDVKM. CDR3 length equals 15 residues. V shed 6 bases and J 2 bases; nucleotides not matched to a gene: 7. The CDR3 nucleotides read TGTGCCAGCAGCCGAGGGGGCGTCGCCTACAATGAGCAGTTCTTC. The encoded protein is CASSRGGVAYNEQFF.

This clonotype was recorded at least ten times. The chain joins TRBV12-3 or TRBV12-4 to TRBJ2-7; 9 bases agree with TRBD2. The CDR3 has 15 amino acids. With 1 base clipped from V and 4 bases from J, the junction kept 5 bases outside the gene matches. In DNA, the CDR3 is TGTGCCAGCAGTTTAGGTAGCGGGGGACCATACGAGCAGTACTTC. This translates into CASSLGSGGPYEQYF.

This clonotype has only a few counts. The chain is built from TRBV25-1 and TRBJ1-4; D is unclear. Germline lookup yields CDR1 MGHDK and CDR2 SYGVNS. This CDR3 is built from 14 residues. V shed 6 bases and J shed 0 bases, with 8 bases lying between them. Written as DNA, the CDR3 is TGTGCCAGCAGGCCAGGAGCAACTAATGAAAAACTGTTTTTT. It yields the protein CASRPGATNEKLFF.

The chain combines TRBV2 with TRBJ2-7; maybe TRBD2 (6 bases). Per germline, CDR1 SNHLY and CDR2 FYNNEI. This CDR3 is 12 amino acids long. Trimming took 8 bases from V and 4 from J, leaving 12 bases between them. CDR3 protein: CASGGMSYEQYF. The CDR3 bases are TGTGCCAGCGGGGGGATGTCGTACGAGCAGTACTTC.

The sample holds many counts of this clonotype. The V and J genes are TRBV10-3 and TRBJ2-1, with a possible D match to TRBD1 (6 bases). The V and J ends lost 6 bases and 5 bases respectively, with 17 bases between them. The V gene's germline CDR1 is ENHRY and CDR2 SYGVKD. The CDR3 runs 15 residues. The CDR3 DNA is TGTGCCATCAGGGGAAACAGGGTTGTGAACAATGAGCAGTTCTTC. It yields the protein CAIRGNRVVNNEQFF.

This clonotype has a count of ten or more. The chain recombines TRBV20-1 with TRBJ1-6, with D unclear. Trimming took off 3 bases at V and 4 bases at J, with 13 bases between the two ends. The CDR3 runs 15 residues. Germline-derived CDR1 and CDR2 are DFQATT and SNEGSKA (reference sequence). CDR3: CSASRTPPYNSPLHF. The CDR3 bases are TGCAGTGCTAGTCGGACCCCCCCGTATAATTCACCCCTCCACTTT.

The V call is TRBV24-1, the J call TRBJ1-4, with TRBD1 matching over 7 bases. The length of the CDR3 is 16 residues. Germline V gene lookup returns CDR1 KGHDR and CDR2 SFDVKD. With 5 bases clipped from V and 0 bases from J, the junction kept 5 bases outside the gene matches. The CDR3 region is CATSGSGTATNEKLFF. The CDR3 region has the DNA TGTGCCACCAGTGGGTCCGGGACAGCAACTAATGAAAAACTGTTTTTT.

CDR3: CASSQGQGTRTDTQYF. The DNA of the CDR3 is TGCGCCAGCAGCCAAGGACAGGGGACGAGGACAGATACGCAGTATTTT. J is TRBJ2-3 and V is TRBV4-1, with 8 bases that match TRBD1. The germline CDR1 and CDR2 sequences are MGHRA and YSYEKL. The CDR3 loop spans 16 amino acids. Trimming removed 1 base from V and 3 bases from J; junction bases left unmatched: 6.

This clonotype was counted between two and nine times. The rearrangement links TRBV2 to TRBJ2-2, with unresolved D. Germline CDR1 SNHLY, CDR2 FYNNEI. Trimming took 7 bases from V and 1 from J, leaving 10 bases between them. The CDR3 runs 14 residues. The CDR3 sequence: CASKGQLNTGELFF. CDR3 nucleotide sequence: TGTGCCAGCAAAGGGCAGCTGAACACCGGGGAGCTGTTTTTT.

The chain joins TRBV6-5 to TRBJ2-5; 8 bases line up with TRBD2. CDR3 length equals 15 residues. With 2 bases clipped from V and 4 bases from J, the junction kept 6 bases outside the gene matches. Germline assignment: CDR1 MNHEY and CDR2 SVGAGI. For the CDR3, the DNA is TGTGCCAGCAGTTACGGCGGGGGGCCTGGAGAGACCCAGTACTTC. Translated: CASSYGGGPGETQYF.

To note about this clonotype: A much larger clone lies a single base off, so this may be a read error. This sequence joins TRBV7-3 and TRBJ2-7, with 8 bases fitting TRBD1. V was clipped by 5 bases and J by 3 bases; unmatched bases: 3. The CDR3 sequence is 13 residues long. Germline V lookup: CDR1 SGHTA, CDR2 FQGTGA. The CDR3 loop reads CASSIGTGYEQYF. The CDR3 nucleotides are TGTGCCAGCAGCATAGGGACAGGCTACGAGCAGTACTTC.

This clonotype was recorded many times. V is TRBV7-2 and J is TRBJ1-3; 8 bases align to TRBD1. The ends lost 2 bases at V and 5 bases at J; junction bases unmatched: 5. The CDR3 contains 15 residues. CDR1 is SGHTA and CDR2 is FQGNSA in the germline V gene. CDR3 bases: TGTGCCAGCAGCTTAAACAGGGGGATTCGAAACACCATATATTTT. This translates into CASSLNRGIRNTIYF.

This clonotype was seen a handful of times. V and J are TRBV5-1 and TRBJ1-2, with D unresolved. Germline loops: CDR1 SGHRS, CDR2 YFSETQ. Trimming pared 4 bases from V and 7 bases from J, leaving 14 bases between. The CDR3 is made up of 13 amino acids. This CDR3 is CASSETGVSGYTF. For the CDR3, the DNA is TGCGCCAGCAGCGAGACGGGCGTAAGTGGCTACACCTTC.

This clonotype was seen repeatedly, ten times or more. The V call is TRBV6-1, the J call TRBJ2-4; TRBD2 might be the D (5 bases). Germline CDR1 and CDR2: MNHNS and SASEGT. CDR3 length: 12 residues. V lost 5 bases, J lost 9 bases, and 11 bases lay in between. Here the CDR3 reads CASSPGGGIQYF. The CDR3 nucleotides are TGTGCCAGCAGTCCAGGAGGAGGCATTCAGTACTTC.

This clonotype came up many times. The DNA for the CDR3 is TGTGCCAGCAGCGTAGTTGGCTCCAGGGACAATGAGCAGTTCTTC. It translates to CASSVVGSRDNEQFF. This chain uses TRBV9 with TRBJ2-1, with TRBD1 as a possible D gene (5 bases). The CDR3 totals 15 residues. V dropped 0 bases and J dropped 5 bases, with 12 bases sitting between them. The germline V gene encodes CDR1 SGDLS and CDR2 YYNGEE.

In its sample, this clonotype was seen many times. CDR3 in amino acids: CASSLVAGDYSRYEQYF. Written as DNA, the CDR3 is TGTGCCAGCAGCTTAGTCGCGGGAGATTACTCGAGATACGAGCAGTACTTC. V is TRBV7-2 and J is TRBJ2-7; 7 nucleotides match TRBD2. This CDR3 spans 17 amino acids. After removal of 1 base from V and 4 bases from J, the junction contained 13 bases not matched to a gene. The V gene's germline CDR1 is SGHTA and CDR2 FQGNSA.

This clonotype was seen ten or more times. This chain uses TRBV7-3 with TRBJ2-1; 10 nucleotides match TRBD2. The CDR3 extends over 16 amino acids. With 2 bases clipped from V and 2 bases from J, the junction kept 3 bases outside the gene matches. The germline V gene encodes CDR1 SGHTA and CDR2 FQGTGA. Written as DNA, the CDR3 is TGTGCCAGCAGCTTACTAGCGGGGGCAACCTACAATGAGCAGTTCTTC. This gives the protein CASSLLAGATYNEQFF.

The genes are TRBV28 and TRBJ2-2; D may be TRBD2 (5 bases). The germline V and J ends were trimmed by 6 bases and 4 bases, with 12 bases remaining between them. The CDR3 extends over 14 amino acids. Germline values: CDR1 MDHEN, CDR2 SYDVKM. The CDR3 DNA reads TGTGCCAGCAGCAAGGAAGAGGGCACCGGGGAGCTGTTTTTT. This encodes CASSKEEGTGELFF.

This clonotype was recorded at least ten times. This rearrangement joins TRBV7-8 to TRBJ2-5, with 12 nucleotides matching TRBD2. Germline V gives CDR1 SGHVS, CDR2 FQNEAQ. Trimming removed 3 bases from V and 2 bases from J; junction bases left unmatched: 1. The CDR3 covers 15 residues. Written as DNA, the CDR3 is TGTGCCAGCAGCTTTCTAGCGGGGGGGCAAGAGACCCAGTACTTC. The encoded protein is CASSFLAGGQETQYF.

This clonotype was observed a few times. This chain uses TRBV10-3 with TRBJ2-7; 10 bases agree with TRBD1. The CDR3 covers 14 residues. The V gene's germline CDR1 is ENHRY and CDR2 SYGVKD. The junction had 3 bases not matched to a gene; V was cut back by 6 bases and J by 1 base. The CDR3 DNA follows: TGTGCCATCAGCCCGGGACAGGGGTCCTACGAGCAGTACTTC. Translating it yields CAISPGQGSYEQYF.

This clonotype turned up a few times. J is TRBJ2-6 and V is TRBV25-1; perhaps TRBD1 as D (5 bases). V lost 5 bases, J lost 4 bases, and 18 bases lay in between. Germline V gene sequence: CDR1 MGHDK, CDR2 SYGVNS. This CDR3 region has 17 residues. CDR3 DNA: TGTGCCAGCAGTACACAGGCCCTGCCGGCAGGGGCCAACGTCCTGACTTTC. It translates to CASSTQALPAGANVLTF.

The rearrangement uses TRBV12-3 or TRBV12-4 and TRBJ1-1; no clear D gene. The CDR3 length is 14 residues. The V gene lost 2 bases and the J gene lost 4 bases, with 11 bases spanning the gap. This CDR3 is CASSLRNLGTEAFF. CDR3 DNA: TGTGCCAGCAGTTTAAGGAACCTGGGCACTGAAGCTTTCTTT.

This clonotype was detected a few times. CDR3 residues: CASSADGRNTEAFF. The CDR3 bases are TGCGCCAGCAGTGCGGACGGACGAAACACTGAAGCTTTCTTT. The V and J genes are TRBV5-1 and TRBJ1-1; D is unresolved. The germline V gene encodes CDR1 SGHRS and CDR2 YFSETQ. The ends were cut back, 5 bases at V and 2 bases at J, with 13 bases in the middle. The CDR3 sequence is 14 residues long.